The 2 T cell receptor beta chains below come from one sample, sequenced in a study of cytomegalovirus exposure and HLA in healthy donors. PCR employed 60 Vbeta and 13 Jbeta primers. Sequencing used immunoSEQ multiplex PCR; TCRdb keeps in-frame clones, though not all of them. The sample holds 70,000 to 95,000 clones; around 81% are singletons and the top ten take roughly 2%. Sequencing was performed on PBMCs. Receptors originate from a man younger than 35 in good health and CMV-seronegative.

This clone was detected a few times. The chain is built from TRBV18 and TRBJ1-4; 7 bases fit TRBD1. V lost 0 bases and J lost 7; bases outside the gene matches: 5. This CDR3 contains 15 residues. Germline V gene sequence: CDR1 KGHSH, CDR2 LQKENI. The CDR3 DNA reads as TGTGCCAGCTCACCACCGGGACAGCCTTCTGAAAAACTGTTTTTT. Protein: CASSPPGQPSEKLFF.

This sequence joins TRBV27 and TRBJ2-7; no clear D gene. The CDR3 has 14 amino acids. CDR1 and CDR2 from the germline V gene are MNHEY and SMNVEV (reference sequence). V lost 6 bases, J lost 0 bases, and 12 bases lay in between. CDR3 sequence (DNA): TGTGCCAGCAGCCCGGTAGTTAGCTCCTACGAGCAGTACTTC. Its protein is CASSPVVSSYEQYF.